A selection of T cell receptor beta chains follows, all from one sample in a study of metastatic and nonmetastatic thyroid tumors. Through MiXCR, TCRdb re-clonotyped the PCR reads. The sample has 35,000 to 45,000 clones; about 30% are singletons. The sample consisted of blood. The receptors come from a male donor with papillary thyroid cancer or a benign thyroid nodule (not recorded which). Some clones in this sample may be carry-over from other donors' samples. Each CDR3 is given with its conserved first and last residue. Fields, in order: J gene, V gene, CDR3 protein.

j_call: TRBJ2-5
v_call: TRBV20-1
cdr3_aa: CSAREVWASEGSETQYF

j_call: TRBJ1-5
v_call: TRBV20-1
cdr3_aa: CSARASLGGNQPQHF

j_call: TRBJ1-5
v_call: TRBV20-1
cdr3_aa: CSARGDGVIQPQHF

j_call: TRBJ2-3
v_call: TRBV6-1
cdr3_aa: CATSRGDREDTQYF

j_call: TRBJ2-7
v_call: TRBV2
cdr3_aa: CASTAQQGRGSYEQYF

j_call: TRBJ2-7
v_call: TRBV6-1
cdr3_aa: CASSPSFGPREQYF

j_call: TRBJ2-1
v_call: TRBV20-1
cdr3_aa: CSASARKRSGRASYNEQFF

j_call: TRBJ2-1
v_call: TRBV20-1
cdr3_aa: CSAPAAAGGTYNEQFF

j_call: TRBJ2-7
v_call: TRBV20-1
cdr3_aa: CSARNRDRDVYEQYF

j_call: TRBJ1-5
v_call: TRBV7-9
cdr3_aa: CASSLVGARQPQHF

j_call: TRBJ1-6
v_call: TRBV2
cdr3_aa: CASRWGTVRGSPLHF

j_call: TRBJ2-2
v_call: TRBV20-1
cdr3_aa: CSARKGGLAGGPNTGELFF

j_call: TRBJ2-5
v_call: TRBV6-1
cdr3_aa: CASSVTVQAGGLETQYF

j_call: TRBJ2-3
v_call: TRBV5-1
cdr3_aa: CASTPGLEGTDTQYF

j_call: TRBJ1-2
v_call: TRBV4-1
cdr3_aa: CASSQDDQGTSYGYTF

j_call: TRBJ2-7
v_call: TRBV29-1
cdr3_aa: CSAEGLAGNYHDQYF

j_call: TRBJ2-5
v_call: TRBV27
cdr3_aa: CASSSPRQETQYF

j_call: TRBJ2-7
v_call: TRBV4-1
cdr3_aa: CASSQLLVSYEQYF

j_call: TRBJ1-3
v_call: TRBV11-3
cdr3_aa: CASSLYSGGNTIYF

j_call: TRBJ2-1
v_call: TRBV27
cdr3_aa: CASTRPHYVNEQFF

j_call: TRBJ1-6
v_call: TRBV6-4
cdr3_aa: CASSRGPGRRSVESPLHF

j_call: TRBJ2-7
v_call: TRBV4-2
cdr3_aa: CASSQTSGQVYEQYF

j_call: TRBJ2-7
v_call: TRBV20-1
cdr3_aa: CSARGLAGPSSYEQYF

j_call: TRBJ2-7
v_call: TRBV20-1
cdr3_aa: CSAREGEGTYEQYF

j_call: TRBJ1-6
v_call: TRBV6-5
cdr3_aa: CASSYIGRPTSPLHF

j_call: TRBJ2-2
v_call: TRBV10-2
cdr3_aa: CASSVQGGNTGELFF

j_call: TRBJ2-7
v_call: TRBV11-1
cdr3_aa: CASSLSGSYEQYF

j_call: TRBJ1-3
v_call: TRBV6-1
cdr3_aa: CASSDEGTGNTIYF

j_call: TRBJ2-3
v_call: TRBV7-2
cdr3_aa: CASSLGQGADTQYF

j_call: TRBJ2-7
v_call: TRBV7-9
cdr3_aa: CASSQSHEQYF

j_call: TRBJ2-5
v_call: TRBV28
cdr3_aa: CASSFVGFETQYF

j_call: TRBJ2-6
v_call: TRBV5-1
cdr3_aa: CASSYSGVQSFSGANVLTF

j_call: TRBJ2-3
v_call: TRBV12-3/TRBV12-4
cdr3_aa: CASSLFEDTQYF

j_call: TRBJ2-1
v_call: TRBV20-1
cdr3_aa: CSAIGGIEQFF

j_call: TRBJ2-7
v_call: TRBV27
cdr3_aa: CASILTTDEQYF

j_call: TRBJ2-7
v_call: TRBV15
cdr3_aa: CATSSAGLASGERYF

j_call: TRBJ1-1
v_call: TRBV5-1
cdr3_aa: CASSLVVMNTEAFF

j_call: TRBJ1-1
v_call: TRBV6-1
cdr3_aa: CASIPTGLNTEAFF

j_call: TRBJ2-7
v_call: TRBV13
cdr3_aa: CASSSRESYEQYF

j_call: TRBJ2-7
v_call: TRBV27
cdr3_aa: CASKRSGSDEQYF

j_call: TRBJ1-3
v_call: TRBV30
cdr3_aa: CAWSRLFSGNTIYF

j_call: TRBJ1-5
v_call: TRBV24-1
cdr3_aa: CATSESTGYQPQHF

j_call: TRBJ2-1
v_call: TRBV6-1
cdr3_aa: CASSFDETYNEQFF

j_call: TRBJ1-3
v_call: TRBV5-5
cdr3_aa: CASSLWDYSGNTIYF

j_call: TRBJ2-3
v_call: TRBV9
cdr3_aa: CASSATPWGDTQYF

j_call: TRBJ2-7
v_call: TRBV10-3
cdr3_aa: CAISEPLIDEQYF

j_call: TRBJ1-1
v_call: TRBV20-1
cdr3_aa: CSARHRVATEAFF

j_call: TRBJ2-1
v_call: TRBV5-1
cdr3_aa: CASSSNSGRALDNEQFF

j_call: TRBJ1-1
v_call: TRBV3-1
cdr3_aa: CASSTNAGTGAFF

j_call: TRBJ2-3
v_call: TRBV6-4
cdr3_aa: CASSVGQDTDTQYF

j_call: TRBJ1-5
v_call: TRBV2
cdr3_aa: CASSRANNQPQHF

j_call: TRBJ1-2
v_call: TRBV7-9
cdr3_aa: CASSLAGPRDGYTF

j_call: TRBJ1-1
v_call: TRBV6-2/TRBV6-3
cdr3_aa: CASSFPVRLEAFF

j_call: TRBJ1-1
v_call: TRBV19
cdr3_aa: CASRIGLGGEAFF